Listed here are 24 T cell receptor beta chains from one sample, sequenced in a study of OX40 agonist ivuxolimab in advanced cancers. The table came from immunoSEQ multiplex PCR; TCRdb's copy has only in-frame clones and leaves some out. This sample carries about 100,000 clones, approximately 90% of them seen once, and the ten largest clones take roughly 0.53%. Sequences were derived from CD4+ or CD8+ T cells sorted from blood, sampled in a trial of the OX40 agonist ivuxolimab. These receptors were taken from an adult with an advanced solid tumor such as melanoma, head and neck, liver or kidney cancer.

The V gene is TRBV6-5, the J gene TRBJ2-3; 8 bases align to TRBD2. The CDR3 extends over 16 amino acids. Germline CDR1 and CDR2: MNHEY and SVGAGI. V gave up 2 bases and J gave up 3 bases; unmatched junction bases: 7. CDR3 coding DNA: TGTGCCAGCAGTTACCGACCACGCGGGGGGACAGATACGCAGTATTTT. It encodes CASSYRPRGGTDTQYF.

The chain's CDR3 is CASSLGHSPSNQPQHF. CDR3 nucleotides: TGTGCCAGCTCACTTGGGCACTCCCCGAGCAATCAGCCCCAGCATTTT. The V gene is TRBV18, the J gene TRBJ1-5; D is uncertain. This CDR3 is 16 amino acids long. The V end was cut by 4 bases, the J end by 1 base, with 14 bases between. Germline V gives CDR1 KGHSH, CDR2 LQKENI.

The V gene is TRBV4-3, the J gene TRBJ2-7; perhaps TRBD1 as D (6 bases). Germline-derived CDR1 and CDR2 are LGHNA and YSLEER. This CDR3 is built from 14 residues. V lost 1 base to trimming and J lost 4 bases, with 11 bases between them. The CDR3 protein is CASSQVTGIYEQYF. The DNA of the CDR3 is TGCGCCAGCAGCCAAGTAACAGGGATATACGAGCAGTACTTC.

The chain joins TRBV6-5 to TRBJ2-7; perhaps D is TRBD1 or TRBD2 (5 bases each). Germline CDR1 reads MNHEY; CDR2 reads SVGAGI. The CDR3 is made up of 14 amino acids. V shed 2 bases and J shed 3 bases, with 11 bases lying between them. In nucleotides, the CDR3 is TGTGCCAGCAGTTACATGGGACGTAGCTACGAGCAGTACTTC. Its translation is CASSYMGRSYEQYF.

The J gene is TRBJ1-5, the V gene TRBV7-6, with D tentatively TRBD1 (5 bases). The CDR3 runs 15 residues. Germline CDR1 is SGHVS and CDR2 is FNYEAQ. The V end was cut by 5 bases, the J end by 5 bases, with 16 bases between. CDR3 in amino acids: CASSPRSGGDQPQHF. As DNA, the CDR3 is TGTGCCAGCAGCCCCCGCTCGGGGGGGGATCAGCCCCAGCATTTT.

The gene calls are TRBV5-6 and TRBJ2-7; the match to TRBD1 covers 7 bases. With V trimmed by 2 bases and J by 2 bases, 7 bases remained unmatched. CDR1 is SGHDT and CDR2 is YYEEEE in the germline V gene. The CDR3 runs to 15 residues. DNA of the CDR3: TGTGCCAGCAGCTTCGGACAGGTCACACCCTACGAGCAGTACTTC. This sequence encodes CASSFGQVTPYEQYF.

The rearrangement joins TRBV7-9 to TRBJ1-1; TRBD1 agrees at 7 bases. Germline-derived CDR1 and CDR2 are SEHNR and FQNEAQ (reference sequence). This CDR3 is built from 13 residues. The J segment lost 7 bases and the V segment lost 4 bases, leaving 6 bases of the junction unmatched. Written as DNA, the CDR3 is TGTGCCAGCAGCTACGACAGGGCGGGTGAAGCTTTCTTT. Translating it yields CASSYDRAGEAFF. Drawing the rest from reference TRBV7-9 and TRBJ1-1, the complete variable domain is DTGVSQNPRHKITKRGQNVTFRCDPISEHNRLYWYRQTLGQGPEFLTYFQNEAQLEKSRLLSDRFSAERPKGSFSTLEIQRTEQGDSAMYLCASSYDRAGEAFFGQGTRLTVV.

The chain links TRBV10-3 to TRBJ2-1; 13 nucleotides line up with TRBD2. The CDR3 length is 14 residues. The germline V gene encodes CDR1 ENHRY and CDR2 SYGVKD. V was pared by 6 bases and J by 7 bases, with 3 bases of the junction left unmatched. CDR3 bases: TGTGCCATCAGGGGACTAGCGGGGCGGAATGAGCAGTTCTTC. Its translation: CAIRGLAGRNEQFF.

The chain employs TRBV7-2 and TRBJ1-4, with D possibly matching TRBD1 (5 bases). The CDR3 runs 13 residues. V lost 9 bases and J lost 3, with 11 bases in between. Germline V lookup: CDR1 SGHTA, CDR2 FQGNSA. Here the CDR3 DNA reads TGTGCCAGTACCCAAGGGGCTAATGAAAAACTGTTTTTT. Residues: CASTQGANEKLFF.

The chain has TRBV28 and TRBJ2-7; TRBD2 aligns across 7 bases. CDR3 length: 14 residues. The germline CDR1 and CDR2 sequences are MDHEN and SYDVKM. J lost 5 bases, V lost 2 bases, and 6 bases had no gene match. The CDR3 nucleotides are TGTGCCAGCAGTTTAGGCGGGAGACTCCACGAGCAGTACTTC. Amino acid sequence: CASSLGGRLHEQYF.

This chain links TRBV7-2 with TRBJ2-3, with D possibly being TRBD1 or TRBD2 (7 bases each). The CDR3 has 18 amino acids. Germline V gives CDR1 SGHTA, CDR2 FQGNSA. V lost 2 bases and J lost 0, with 18 bases in between. This chain's CDR3 is CASSLSQGGGLSTDTQYF. The CDR3 DNA sequence: TGTGCCAGCAGCTTATCCCAGGGAGGGGGCTTAAGCACAGATACGCAGTATTTT.

The chain carries TRBV6-5 and TRBJ2-7, with 9 bases aligning to TRBD2. The trim removed 2 bases at V and 6 bases at J, leaving 2 bases unmatched. This CDR3 is built from 13 residues. The germline V gene encodes CDR1 MNHEY and CDR2 SVGAGI. The CDR3 nucleotides are TGTGCCAGCAGTTACCGGACTAGCGCCGAGCAGTACTTC. Translation gives CASSYRTSAEQYF.

Here the CDR3 reads CASSIGRVGNEQFF. CDR3 nucleotides: TGTGCCAGTAGTATAGGTAGGGTGGGCAATGAGCAGTTCTTC. V gene TRBV19 combines with J gene TRBJ2-1; no clear D. CDR3 length: 14 amino acids. V was shortened by 1 base and J by 6 bases, with 10 bases between the two germline ends. Germline values: CDR1 LNHDA, CDR2 SQIVND (reference sequence).

V and J are TRBV11-3 and TRBJ2-1; 8 bases agree with TRBD2. The V and J ends lost 2 bases and 1 base, in that order; junction bases with no gene match: 4. This CDR3 has 16 amino acids. Germline V lookup: CDR1 SGHNT, CDR2 YENEEA. CDR3 sequence: CASSLSTSGSYNEQFF. The CDR3 DNA is TGTGCCAGCAGCTTAAGTACTAGCGGATCCTACAATGAGCAGTTCTTC.

This chain joins TRBV10-3 and TRBJ2-3; TRBD2 agrees at 10 bases. CDR3 length: 16 residues. V lost 7 bases and J lost 4; bases outside the gene matches: 11. Looked up from germline, CDR1 is ENHRY and CDR2 is SYGVKD. The CDR3 here is CAINGGPAGGADTQYF. The CDR3 DNA follows: TGTGCCATCAATGGAGGGCCAGCGGGAGGGGCAGATACGCAGTATTTT.

This rearrangement joins TRBV4-3 to TRBJ2-3; D ambiguous. This CDR3 contains 16 residues. Trimming shortened V by 1 base and J by 0 bases, and 11 bases separated the two germline ends. CDR1 is LGHNA, CDR2 YSLEER, per germline. CDR3 nucleotides: TGCGCCAGCAGCCAAGTCCCGCGTAAGAGCACAGATACGCAGTATTTT. Translating gives CASSQVPRKSTDTQYF.

V gene TRBV5-1 combines with J gene TRBJ2-5; 11 bases match TRBD2. This CDR3 is 16 amino acids long. Germline-derived CDR1 and CDR2 are SGHRS and YFSETQ. V trimming: 7 bases; J trimming: 3 bases; junction bases outside the gene matches: 11. This CDR3 reads CASSRTSGQAEETQYF. CDR3 DNA: TGCGCCAGCTCTAGGACTAGCGGGCAAGCCGAAGAGACCCAGTACTTC.

The chain couples TRBV7-2 to TRBJ2-7; TRBD2 matches at 13 bases. The ends lost 5 bases at V and 6 bases at J; junction bases unmatched: 7. This CDR3 has 15 residues. CDR1 is SGHTA and CDR2 is FQGNSA in the germline V gene. The CDR3 bases are TGTGCCAGCAGCGTCGGACTAGCGGGAGTAGGCGAGCAGTACTTC. Translation: CASSVGLAGVGEQYF.

The CDR3 region is CASSLESGNQETQYF. In nucleotides, the CDR3 is TGTGCCAGCAGCTTAGAGAGCGGGAACCAAGAGACCCAGTACTTC. The chain has TRBV7-2 and TRBJ2-5, with 7 bases that match TRBD2. Trimming removed 1 base from V and 0 bases from J; junction bases left unmatched: 2. CDR3 size: 15 residues. Germline lookup yields CDR1 SGHTA and CDR2 FQGNSA. The complete variable domain, with remaining parts taken from reference TRBV7-2 and TRBJ2-5, reads GAGVSQSPSNKVTEKGKDVELRCDPISGHTALYWYRQSLGQGLEFLIYFQGNSAPDKSGLPSDRFSAERTGGSVSTLTIQRTQQEDSAVYLCASSLESGNQETQYFGPGTRLLVL.

The chain has TRBV18 and TRBJ1-5; D call uncertain. CDR1 is KGHSH and CDR2 is LQKENI in the germline V gene. The CDR3 is 15 residues long. Between the trimmed V and J ends, which lost 2 bases and 0 bases, there was a span of 8 bases. The CDR3 loop is CASSPAHRSNQPQHF. The CDR3 nucleotides read TGTGCCAGCTCACCAGCACACCGTAGCAATCAGCCCCAGCATTTT.

The chain employs TRBV27 and TRBJ1-3; 9 bases are shared with TRBD1. Looked up from germline, CDR1 is MNHEY and CDR2 is SMNVEV (reference sequence). There are 16 residues in the CDR3. J was trimmed by 2 bases and V by 0 bases; bases with no gene match: 2. In DNA, the CDR3 is TGTGCCAGCAGTTTATCCGGGACAGGGACTGGAAACACCATATATTTT. This translates into CASSLSGTGTGNTIYF.

The chain has TRBV7-9 and TRBJ2-3; TRBD2 matches 12 bases. Germline V lookup: CDR1 SEHNR, CDR2 FQNEAQ (reference sequence). J was trimmed by 5 bases and V by 1 base; bases with no gene match: 4. The length of the CDR3 is 16 residues. The CDR3 loop is CASSLGTSGKRDTQYF. CDR3 nucleotide sequence: TGTGCCAGCAGCTTAGGGACTAGCGGGAAGAGAGATACGCAGTATTTT.

V usage is TRBV6-5 and J usage is TRBJ2-1; TRBD2 matches 11 bases. Germline V gene sequence: CDR1 MNHEY, CDR2 SVGAGI. The CDR3 extends over 15 amino acids. After removal of 4 bases from V and 4 bases from J, the junction contained 3 bases not matched to a gene. The CDR3 here is CASSSLAGGYNEQFF. CDR3 nucleotides: TGTGCCAGCAGTTCCCTAGCGGGAGGTTACAATGAGCAGTTCTTC.

This clone was detected only once. The chain couples TRBV21-1 to TRBJ2-7; TRBD2 is the table's D call and was not checked against the DNA. TRBV21-1 is listed as a pseudogene. The CDR3 is 17 amino acids. The CDR3 reads CASSKAQPGSPSYEQYF. The CDR3 nucleotides read TGTGCCAGCAGCAAAGCGCAGCCGGGGTCCCCATCCTACGAGCAGTACTTC.